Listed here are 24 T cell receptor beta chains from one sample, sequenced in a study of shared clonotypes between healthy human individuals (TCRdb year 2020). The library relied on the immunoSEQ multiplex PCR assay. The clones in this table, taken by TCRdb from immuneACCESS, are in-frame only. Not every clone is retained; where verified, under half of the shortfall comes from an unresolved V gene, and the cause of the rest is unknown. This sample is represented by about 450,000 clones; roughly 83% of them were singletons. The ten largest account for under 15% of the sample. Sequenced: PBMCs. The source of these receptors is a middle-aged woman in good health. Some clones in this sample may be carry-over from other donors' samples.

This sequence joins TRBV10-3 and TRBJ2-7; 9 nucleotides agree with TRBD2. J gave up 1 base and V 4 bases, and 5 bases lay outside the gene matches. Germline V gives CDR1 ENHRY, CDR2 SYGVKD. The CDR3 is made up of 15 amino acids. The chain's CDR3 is CAISAAGGFSYEQYF. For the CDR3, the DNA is TGTGCCATCAGTGCGGCGGGAGGGTTTTCCTACGAGCAGTACTTC.

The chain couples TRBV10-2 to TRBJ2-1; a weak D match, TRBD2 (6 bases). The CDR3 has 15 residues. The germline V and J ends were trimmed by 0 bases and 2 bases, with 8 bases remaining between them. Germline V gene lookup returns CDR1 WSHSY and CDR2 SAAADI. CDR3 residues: CASSESSGTYNEQFF. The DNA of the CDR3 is TGCGCCAGCAGTGAGTCTAGCGGTACCTACAATGAGCAGTTCTTC.

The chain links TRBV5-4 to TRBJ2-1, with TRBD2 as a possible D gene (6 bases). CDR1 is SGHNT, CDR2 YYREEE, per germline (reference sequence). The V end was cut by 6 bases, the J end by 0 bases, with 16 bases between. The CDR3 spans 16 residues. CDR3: CASTPGDGSSYNEQFF. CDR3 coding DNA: TGTGCCAGCACCCCGGGGGACGGGAGCTCCTACAATGAGCAGTTCTTC.

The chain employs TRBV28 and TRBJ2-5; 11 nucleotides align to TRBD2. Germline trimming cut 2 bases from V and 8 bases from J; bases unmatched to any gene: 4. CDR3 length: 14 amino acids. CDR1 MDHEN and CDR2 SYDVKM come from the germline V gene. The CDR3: CASSLAGTSGTQYF. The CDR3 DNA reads TGTGCCAGCAGTTTAGCCGGGACTAGCGGCACCCAGTACTTC.

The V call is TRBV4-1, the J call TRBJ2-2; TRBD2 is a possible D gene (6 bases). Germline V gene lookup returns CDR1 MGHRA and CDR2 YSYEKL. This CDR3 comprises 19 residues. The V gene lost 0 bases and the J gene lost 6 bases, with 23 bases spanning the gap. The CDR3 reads CASSQEPGLIKGRPGELFF. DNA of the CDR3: TGCGCCAGCAGCCAAGAACCGGGACTCATAAAGGGGAGGCCCGGGGAGCTGTTTTTT.

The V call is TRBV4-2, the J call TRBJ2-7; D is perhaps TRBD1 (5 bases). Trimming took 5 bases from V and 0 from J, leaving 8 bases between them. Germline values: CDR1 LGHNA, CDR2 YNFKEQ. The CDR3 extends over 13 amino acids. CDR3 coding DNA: TGTGCCAGCAGCTTGCAGGGCTCCTACGAGCAGTACTTC. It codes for CASSLQGSYEQYF.

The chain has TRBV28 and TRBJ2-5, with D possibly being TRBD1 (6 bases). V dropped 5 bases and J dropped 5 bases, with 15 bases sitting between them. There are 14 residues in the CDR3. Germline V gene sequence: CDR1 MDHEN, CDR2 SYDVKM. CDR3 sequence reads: CASSLSQGQETQYF. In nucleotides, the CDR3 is TGTGCCAGCAGTCTCTCACAGGGCCAGGAGACCCAGTACTTC. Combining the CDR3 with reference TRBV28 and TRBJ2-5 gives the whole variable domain DVKVTQSSRYLVKRTGEKVFLECVQDMDHENMFWYRQDPGLGLRLIYFSYDVKMKEKGDIPEGYSVSREKKERFSLILESASTNQTSMYLCASSLSQGQETQYFGPGTRLLVL.

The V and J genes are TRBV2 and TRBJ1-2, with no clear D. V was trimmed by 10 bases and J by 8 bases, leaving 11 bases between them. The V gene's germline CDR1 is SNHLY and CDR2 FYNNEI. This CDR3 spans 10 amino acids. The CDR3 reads CATPVGGYTF. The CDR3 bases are TGTGCCACGCCCGTAGGGGGCTACACCTTC.

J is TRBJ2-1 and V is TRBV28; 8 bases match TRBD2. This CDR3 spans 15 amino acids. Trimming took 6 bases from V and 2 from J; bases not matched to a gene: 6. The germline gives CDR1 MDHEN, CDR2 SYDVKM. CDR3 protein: CASSPGTRPYNEQFF. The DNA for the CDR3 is TGTGCCAGCAGCCCCGGGACTAGACCCTACAATGAGCAGTTCTTC. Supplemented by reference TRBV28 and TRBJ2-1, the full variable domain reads DVKVTQSSRYLVKRTGEKVFLECVQDMDHENMFWYRQDPGLGLRLIYFSYDVKMKEKGDIPEGYSVSREKKERFSLILESASTNQTSMYLCASSPGTRPYNEQFFGPGTRLTVL.

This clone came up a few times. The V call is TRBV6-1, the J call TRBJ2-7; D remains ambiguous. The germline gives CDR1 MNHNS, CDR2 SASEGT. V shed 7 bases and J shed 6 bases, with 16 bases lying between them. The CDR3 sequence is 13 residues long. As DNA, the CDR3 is TGTGCCAGCACCCCCTCAGAGGTCCGCGAGCAGTACTTC. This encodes CASTPSEVREQYF.

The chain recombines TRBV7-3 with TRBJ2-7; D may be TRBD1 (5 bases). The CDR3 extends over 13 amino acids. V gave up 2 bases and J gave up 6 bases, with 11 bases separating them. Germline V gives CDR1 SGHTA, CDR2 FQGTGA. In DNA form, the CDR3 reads TGTGCCAGCAGCTTAGGCAGGGATCGCGAGCAGTACTTC. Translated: CASSLGRDREQYF.

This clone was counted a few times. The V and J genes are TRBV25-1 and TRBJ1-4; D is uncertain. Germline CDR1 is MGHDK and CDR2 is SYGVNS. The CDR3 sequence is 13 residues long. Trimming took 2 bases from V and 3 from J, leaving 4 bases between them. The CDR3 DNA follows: TGTGCCAGCAGTGAACAGCCTAATGAAAAACTGTTTTTT. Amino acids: CASSEQPNEKLFF.

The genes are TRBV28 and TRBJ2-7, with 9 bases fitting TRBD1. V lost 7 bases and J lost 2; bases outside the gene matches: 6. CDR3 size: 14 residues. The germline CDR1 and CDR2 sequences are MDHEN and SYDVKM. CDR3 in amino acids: CASTRDRATYEQYF. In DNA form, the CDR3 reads TGTGCCAGCACCCGGGACAGGGCAACCTACGAGCAGTACTTC.

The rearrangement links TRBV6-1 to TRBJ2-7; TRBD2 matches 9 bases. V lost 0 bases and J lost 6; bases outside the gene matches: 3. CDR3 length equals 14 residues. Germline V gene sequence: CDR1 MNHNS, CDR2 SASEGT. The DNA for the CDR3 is TGTGCCAGCAGTGAAGCACCTAGCGGGACCGAGCAGTACTTC. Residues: CASSEAPSGTEQYF.

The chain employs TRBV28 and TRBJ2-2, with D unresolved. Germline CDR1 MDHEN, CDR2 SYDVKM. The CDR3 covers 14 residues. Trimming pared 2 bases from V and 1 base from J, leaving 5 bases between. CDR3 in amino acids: CASSLSLNTGELFF. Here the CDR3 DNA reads TGTGCCAGCAGTTTAAGTCTGAACACCGGGGAGCTGTTTTTT.

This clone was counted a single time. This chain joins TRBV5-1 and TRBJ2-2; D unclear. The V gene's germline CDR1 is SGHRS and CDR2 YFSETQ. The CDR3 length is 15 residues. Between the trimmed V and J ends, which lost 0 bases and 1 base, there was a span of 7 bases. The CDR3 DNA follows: TGCGCCAGCAGCTTGGCTATTAGGAACACCGGGGAGCTGTTTTTT. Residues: CASSLAIRNTGELFF.

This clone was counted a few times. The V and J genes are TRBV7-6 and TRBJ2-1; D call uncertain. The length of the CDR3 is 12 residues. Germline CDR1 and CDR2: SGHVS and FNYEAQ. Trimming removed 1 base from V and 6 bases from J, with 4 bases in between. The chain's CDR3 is CASSLGVNEQFF. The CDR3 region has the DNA TGTGCCAGCAGCTTAGGAGTCAATGAGCAGTTCTTC.

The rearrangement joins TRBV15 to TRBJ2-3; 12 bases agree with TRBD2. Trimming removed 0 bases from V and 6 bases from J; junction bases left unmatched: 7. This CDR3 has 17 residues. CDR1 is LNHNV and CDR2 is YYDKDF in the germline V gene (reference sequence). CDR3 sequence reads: CATSRDSSGRAKDTQYF. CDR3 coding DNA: TGTGCCACCAGCAGAGATTCTAGCGGGAGGGCTAAGGATACGCAGTATTTT.

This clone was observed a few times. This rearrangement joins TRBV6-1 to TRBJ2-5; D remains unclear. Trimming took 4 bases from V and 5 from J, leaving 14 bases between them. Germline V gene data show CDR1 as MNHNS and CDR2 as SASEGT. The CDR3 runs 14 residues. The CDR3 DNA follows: TGTGCCAGCAGTGTCCTCCAGCGATCGGAGACCCAGTACTTC. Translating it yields CASSVLQRSETQYF.

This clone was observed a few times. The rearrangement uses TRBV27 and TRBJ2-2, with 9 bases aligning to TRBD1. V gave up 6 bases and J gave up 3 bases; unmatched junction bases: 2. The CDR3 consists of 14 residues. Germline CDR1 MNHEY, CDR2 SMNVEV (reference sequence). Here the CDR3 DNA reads TGTGCCAGCAGGACAGGGGGGGACACCGGGGAGCTGTTTTTT. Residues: CASRTGGDTGELFF.

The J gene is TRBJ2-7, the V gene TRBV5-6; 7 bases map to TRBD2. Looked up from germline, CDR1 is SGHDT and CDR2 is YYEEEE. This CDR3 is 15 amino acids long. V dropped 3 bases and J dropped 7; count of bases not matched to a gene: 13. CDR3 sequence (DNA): TGTGCCAGCAGCTGGCAGCGGGACCCTCGGGTAGAGCAGTACTTC. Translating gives CASSWQRDPRVEQYF.

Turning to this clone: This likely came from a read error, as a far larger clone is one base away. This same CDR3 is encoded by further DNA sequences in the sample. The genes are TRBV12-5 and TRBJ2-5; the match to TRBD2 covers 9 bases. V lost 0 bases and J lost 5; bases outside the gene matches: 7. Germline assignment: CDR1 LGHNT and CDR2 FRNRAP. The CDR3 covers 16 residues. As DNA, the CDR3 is TGTGCTAGTGGTTTGGTATTAGCGGGGGTAGGTGAGACCCAGTACTTC. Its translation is CASGLVLAGVGETQYF.

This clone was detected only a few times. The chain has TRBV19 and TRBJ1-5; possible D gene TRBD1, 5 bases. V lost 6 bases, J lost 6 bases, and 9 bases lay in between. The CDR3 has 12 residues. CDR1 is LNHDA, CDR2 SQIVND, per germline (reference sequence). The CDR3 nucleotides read TGTGCCAGTAGCGCAGGGTTTCAGCCCCAGCATTTT. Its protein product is CASSAGFQPQHF.

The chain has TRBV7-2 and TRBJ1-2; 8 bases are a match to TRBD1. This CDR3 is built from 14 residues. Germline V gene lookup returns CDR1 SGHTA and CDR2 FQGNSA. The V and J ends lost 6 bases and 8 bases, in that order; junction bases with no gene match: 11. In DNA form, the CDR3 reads TGTGCCAGCAGTCCTTCCCAGGGGGCGCGGGGCTACACCTTC. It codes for CASSPSQGARGYTF.